The present entry profiles one T cell receptor (beta chain) with its context. Its antigen is as yet unknown. The data were produced by immunoSEQ multiplex PCR, yet TCRdb's version contains in-frame clones alone and is incomplete. The data show approximately 100,000 clones, roughly 89% seen once. If patients had autoimmune disease history or systemic immunosuppression, they were excluded. This specimen belongs to a study of OX40 agonist ivuxolimab in advanced cancers. Study outcomes and limitations: Also present in some nonresponders was a low level of normalized T-cell clonal expansion.

The clonotype originates from an adult with an advanced solid tumor such as melanoma, head and neck, liver or kidney cancer. This specimen was CD4+ or CD8+ T cells sorted from blood, taken in a trial of the OX40 agonist ivuxolimab.

Written as DNA, the CDR3 is TGTGCCAGCAGCCGAATGGAGACCCAGTACTTC. Its protein is CASSRMETQYF. The chain employs TRBV7-2 and TRBJ2-5; no firm D call. Germline V gives CDR1 SGHTA, CDR2 FQGNSA. V lost 5 bases and J 5 bases, leaving 6 bases between the germline ends. This CDR3 contains 11 residues.